This T cell receptor beta chain was observed in a study of cytomegalovirus exposure and HLA in healthy donors. This clone was recorded a few times. Vbeta (60) and Jbeta (13) primers were used in the PCR. The table came from immunoSEQ multiplex PCR; TCRdb's copy has only in-frame clones and leaves some out. The table shows fewer than 200,000 clones, with about three quarters occurring only once. CDR3 length: 17 residues. Germline lookup yields CDR1 SEHNR and CDR2 FQNEAQ (reference sequence). Trimming removed 1 base from V and 6 bases from J; junction bases left unmatched: 6. The TCR was taken from a female donor in good health and CMV-seronegative. The rearrangement uses TRBV7-9 and TRBJ2-1; TRBD2 matches 13 bases. The specimen was PBMCs. The CDR3 DNA is TGTGCCAGCAGCTTAGGCCGGACTAGCGGGGGTTTCAATGAGCAGTTCTTC. As protein: CASSLGRTSGGFNEQFF. Combining the CDR3 with reference TRBV7-9 and TRBJ2-1 gives the whole variable domain DTGVSQNPRHKITKRGQNVTFRCDPISEHNRLYWYRQTLGQGPEFLTYFQNEAQLEKSRLLSDRFSAERPKGSFSTLEIQRTEQGDSAMYLCASSLGRTSGGFNEQFFGPGTRLTVL.